The clone carrying this TCR beta chain has a handful of counts. These data originate in a study of T cell responses to AZD1222 COVID-19 vaccine. Germline V gene data show CDR1 as KGHSH and CDR2 as LQKENI. The CDR3 has 15 amino acids. V was cut by 1 base and J by 0 bases, with 9 bases left in between. Libraries were prepared by immunoSEQ multiplex PCR; TCRdb keeps only in-frame clonotypes and omits some of them. The sample has about 150,000 clones; around nine tenths are singletons. Sequenced material: peripheral blood, taken 28 days after the second AZD1222 dose. The V call is TRBV18, the J call TRBJ1-1; D call uncertain. This TCR derives from an adult who received the AZD1222 COVID-19 vaccine. This CDR3 is CASSPQGGMNTEAFF. DNA of the CDR3: TGTGCCAGCTCACCACAGGGCGGGATGAACACTGAAGCTTTCTTT.